This entry concerns a single TCR beta chain. Repertoires were generated with immunoSEQ multiplex PCR, while TCRdb's copy carries only in-frame clones and drops some. The sample includes just over 20,000 clones, 89% of them seen just once. The sample belongs to a study of graft-versus-host responses after intestinal transplantation. On the study more broadly: Multivisceral, liver-intestinal, or isolated intestinal grafts went to recipients. For 3 to 4 years after anti-thymocyte globulin induction, all recipients took tacrolimus and steroids.

The clonotype was recovered from a human patient who received an intestinal transplant, so some T cells may come from the graft donor. Material: PBMCs, obtained approximately 65 days after intestinal transplantation.

The CDR3 coding sequence is TGTGCCAGCAGTCCGGACAGGGGGACCGGGGCCAACGTCCTGACTTTC. Residues: CASSPDRGTGANVLTF. The chain uses TRBV28 and TRBJ2-6; 10 bases agree with TRBD1. From germline, CDR1 is MDHEN and CDR2 SYDVKM. The CDR3 extends over 16 amino acids. V lost 5 bases and J lost 4; bases outside the gene matches: 5.